The rows below give T cell receptor beta chains drawn from one sample of a study of T cell changes during pregnancy in multiple sclerosis. This table comes from immunoSEQ multiplex PCR, and its TCRdb copy is limited to in-frame clones, with some not included. Found here are around 100,000 clones, approximately 92% of them singletons; the top ten hold 2.5% to 3.5%. This specimen was peripheral blood, taken in the second trimester of pregnancy. These TCRs come from a female donor with multiple sclerosis, enrolled in a pregnancy study. The CDR3 runs from the conserved cysteine through the conserved F or W. D genes are given only for firm matches. Clone size is stated in some rows and not others, as once, few, many or a class when expanded.

d_call | j_call | clone_size | v_call | cdr3_nt | cdr3_aa
TRBD2 | TRBJ2-1 | . | TRBV18 | TGTGCCAGCTCACCATCAGGACTAGCGGGAAACAATGAGCAGTTCTTC | CASSPSGLAGNNEQFF
. | TRBJ1-1 | once | TRBV6-5 | TGTGCCAGCCAATGGGGGGGTCAAGCTTTCTTT | CASQWGGQAFF
. | TRBJ2-3 | . | TRBV5-1 | TGCGCCAGCAGCTTGAGAGTGCAACCTATCATACCAGATACGCAGTATTTT | CASSLRVQPIIPDTQYF
TRBD2 | TRBJ2-3 | . | TRBV4-2 | TGTGCCAGCAGCCAACCACCCGGGCGGCTAGCGGGAGACGGTACGCAGTATTTT | CASSQPPGRLAGDGTQYF
TRBD2 | TRBJ2-1 | . | TRBV5-1 | TGCGCCAGCAGGGAACTAGCGGGAGGGCCCGATGAGCAGTTCTTC | CASRELAGGPDEQFF
TRBD1 | TRBJ2-5 | . | TRBV27 | TGTGCCAGCAGTCCGGGACAGGGTAAGGGAGAGACCCAGTACTTC | CASSPGQGKGETQYF
TRBD1 | TRBJ1-4 | . | TRBV6-1 | TGTGCCAGCAGTGAAGGGACAGGGAGTGAAAAACTGTTTTTT | CASSEGTGSEKLFF
. | TRBJ2-7 | . | TRBV28 | TGTGCCAGCAGTCCCTTTGGGGGGAGCTACGAGCAGTACTTC | CASSPFGGSYEQYF
. | TRBJ1-3 | . | TRBV28 | TGTGCCAGCAGTCGACAGGACGGTGGAAACACCATATATTTT | CASSRQDGGNTIYF
TRBD2 | TRBJ2-1 | . | TRBV4-1 | TGCGCCAGCAGCCATCCCCCGAAGCGGGATGGGGGGCAGTTCTTC | CASSHPPKRDGGQFF
TRBD1 | TRBJ2-2 | . | TRBV29-1 | TGCAGCGTTGCCGAAACAGGGGGCGCGAACACCGGGGAGCTGTTTTTT | CSVAETGGANTGELFF
. | TRBJ2-6 | . | TRBV7-2 | TGTGCCAGCAGCGGGGGGTGGGCCAACGTCCTGACTTTC | CASSGGWANVLTF
. | TRBJ2-2 | . | TRBV5-6 | TGTGCCAGCAGCTTGGGCAGGACGAACACCGGGGAGCTGTTTTTT | CASSLGRTNTGELFF
. | TRBJ1-3 | . | TRBV19 | TGTGCCAGTAGTATCATAGATTCGACCATATATTTT | CASSIIDSTIYF
TRBD1 | TRBJ2-1 | . | TRBV5-1 | TGCGCCAGCAGCCAGCCGGGACAGGGGGCAAGCGGCCTTTACAATGAGCAGTTCTTC | CASSQPGQGASGLYNEQFF
. | TRBJ1-5 | . | TRBV19 | TGTGCCAGTAGTATCGAGGAACAGCCCCAGCATTTT | CASSIEEQPQHF
TRBD2 | TRBJ2-7 | . | TRBV2 | TGTGCCAGCAGAGCCACCGGGACTATGACCTACGAGCAGTACTTC | CASRATGTMTYEQYF
. | TRBJ2-2 | once | TRBV2 | TGTGCCAGCAGAGGACCTTCAAGGGGTATCACCGGGGAGCTGTTTTTT | CASRGPSRGITGELFF
. | TRBJ2-7 | . | TRBV27 | TGTGCCAGCAGTCGAAAGAGCTCCTACGAGCAGTACTTC | CASSRKSSYEQYF
. | TRBJ2-5 | . | TRBV6-5 | TGTGCCAGCAGTTACAACGGCGGGACGGAGACCCAGTACTTC | CASSYNGGTETQYF
TRBD2 | TRBJ2-7 | . | TRBV9 | TGTGCCAGCAGCGTACTAGCGGAGTCCTACGAGCAGTACTTC | CASSVLAESYEQYF
TRBD1 | TRBJ2-2 | . | TRBV29-1 | TGCAGCGTCGACAGGGGGAACACCGGGGAGCTGTTTTTT | CSVDRGNTGELFF
TRBD2 | TRBJ2-1 | few | TRBV7-3 | TGTGCCAGCAGCCCTAGCGGGAGGCCTGAGCAGTTCTTC | CASSPSGRPEQFF
. | TRBJ2-2 | once | TRBV19 | TGTGCCAGTAGTATCACAGGGAGCAACACCGGGGAGCTGTTTTTT | CASSITGSNTGELFF
TRBD1 | TRBJ2-2 | . | TRBV7-8 | TGTGCCAGCAGCTTATTAGTGACAGGGGCCGGGGAGCTGTTTTTT | CASSLLVTGAGELFF
. | TRBJ2-2 | . | TRBV2 | TGTGCCAGCAGTGCGGGACAGAACACCGGGGAGCTGTTTTTT | CASSAGQNTGELFF
TRBD1 | TRBJ2-1 | once | TRBV6-6 | TGTGCCAGCAGGGGGACAGGGAGCTCCTACAATGAGCAGTTCTTC | CASRGTGSSYNEQFF
. | TRBJ1-5 | . | TRBV19 | TGTGCCAGTAGCCTCCGAACGGGGGATAATCAGCCCCAGCATTTT | CASSLRTGDNQPQHF
TRBD1 | TRBJ2-2 | once | TRBV28 | TGTGCCAGCAGTTTACGAGGACAGGAGTCCGGGGAGCTGTTTTTT | CASSLRGQESGELFF
TRBD2 | TRBJ2-1 | . | TRBV7-2 | TGTGCCAGCAGCGCCGGGACTAGCGCCTACAATGAGCAGTTCTTC | CASSAGTSAYNEQFF
. | TRBJ1-5 | . | TRBV10-3 | TGTGCCATCAGTGGGGCAGGGGGCAATCAGCCCCAGCATTTT | CAISGAGGNQPQHF
TRBD2 | TRBJ2-5 | . | TRBV7-8 | TGTGCCAGCAGCCTAGCGGGAGGTCGGCAAGAGACCCAGTACTTC | CASSLAGGRQETQYF
TRBD2 | TRBJ2-1 | . | TRBV4-1 | TGCGCCAGCAGCCAAGCTTTCGGTTCGGGTGGGACTAGCGGGAGAGCTGAGCAGTTCTTC | CASSQAFGSGGTSGRAEQFF
TRBD1 | TRBJ1-1 | . | TRBV7-9 | TGTGCCAGCAGCCCTCGGCCCTGGACAGGGCGAACTGAAGCTTTCTTT | CASSPRPWTGRTEAFF
TRBD2 | TRBJ2-5 | . | TRBV28 | TGTGCCAGCAGCGGGACTAGCGGGAGGGCCCAAGAGACCCAGTACTTC | CASSGTSGRAQETQYF
. | TRBJ1-1 | once | TRBV5-1 | TGCGCCAGCAGCTTCGACAGATCAGGTGAAGCTTTCTTT | CASSFDRSGEAFF
TRBD1 | TRBJ1-2 | . | TRBV28 | TGTGCCAGCAGTTCCTCCACCCGGGGACAGAGGGGCTACACCTTC | CASSSSTRGQRGYTF